These 21 T cell receptor beta chains share one sample of origin, sequenced in a study of vaccination and CD4 T cells after COVID-19. Scientists ran DNA taken from cultured CD4+ T cells through the Oncomine TCR Beta short-read assay for sequencing. From the PCR reads, TCRdb called clonotypes with MiXCR, one entry per CDR3 protein. The table lists about 11,000 distinct CDR3 sequences, 50% to 75% of them singletons. Treatment indicated: approximately nine-day PBMC culture with coronavirus spike peptide pools or control peptides (ViraFEST assay). The antigens for these receptors are not known. The source material was CD4+ T cells from blood, cultured in vitro. These receptors were taken from a human donor who had recovered from COVID-19.

The chain joins TRBV11-3 to TRBJ1-1; TRBD1 matches at 7 bases. V shed 7 bases, J shed 0 bases, and the junction held 5 bases outside the gene matches. This CDR3 has 14 amino acids. Germline assignment: CDR1 SGHNT and CDR2 YENEEA. In DNA form, the CDR3 reads TGTGCCAGCACCCGGGACAGTGTGAACACTGAAGCTTTCTTT. This gives the protein CASTRDSVNTEAFF.

The J gene is TRBJ1-1, the V gene TRBV5-1; TRBD1 agrees at 8 bases. V shed 1 base and J 1 base; nucleotides not matched to a gene: 3. This CDR3 region has 15 residues. CDR1 and CDR2 (germline): SGHRS, YFSETQ. CDR3 DNA sequence: TGCGCCAGCAGCTTGTGGGACAGGACGAACACTGAAGCTTTCTTT. Translated, it gives CASSLWDRTNTEAFF. The complete variable domain, with remaining parts taken from reference TRBV5-1 and TRBJ1-1, reads KAGVTQTPRYLIKTRGQQVTLSCSPISGHRSVSWYQQTPGQGLQFLFEYFSETQRNKGNFPGRFSGRQFSNSRSEMNVSTLELGDSALYLCASSLWDRTNTEAFFGQGTRLTVV.

The chain has TRBV5-6 and TRBJ2-7; 7 nucleotides match TRBD1. The CDR3 is made up of 15 amino acids. V was clipped by 4 bases and J by 2 bases; unmatched bases: 9. CDR1 SGHDT and CDR2 YYEEEE come from the germline V gene. This CDR3 reads CASSLATGNPYEQYF. The CDR3 DNA follows: TGTGCCAGCAGCCTTGCGACAGGGAACCCCTACGAGCAGTACTTC.

The gene calls are TRBV19 and TRBJ2-4; D is possibly TRBD1 (5 bases). The germline gives CDR1 LNHDA, CDR2 SQIVND (reference sequence). This CDR3 region has 16 residues. Trimming took 1 base from V and 0 from J, leaving 10 bases between them. The CDR3, as DNA: TGTGCCAGTAGTATAGGGGCAGGGCTAGCCAAAAACATTCAGTACTTC. As protein: CASSIGAGLAKNIQYF.

This clonotype was seen a few times. The chain carries TRBV6-1 and TRBJ2-3; the D is unclear. The germline V and J ends were trimmed by 5 bases and 1 base, with 7 bases remaining between them. The CDR3 length is 13 residues. CDR1 and CDR2 (germline): MNHNS, SASEGT. Here the CDR3 reads CASSRPGTDTQYF. The CDR3 DNA reads as TGTGCCAGCAGTAGACCGGGCACAGATACGCAGTATTTT.

The rearrangement joins TRBV6-2 or TRBV6-3 to TRBJ1-1; TRBD1 might be the D (5 bases). Trimming removed 2 bases from V and 1 base from J, with 11 bases in between. Germline values: CDR1 MNHEY, CDR2 SVGEGT. This CDR3 contains 15 residues. The CDR3: CASSYRARANTEAFF. Written as DNA, the CDR3 is TGTGCCAGCAGTTACCGAGCCAGGGCGAACACTGAAGCTTTCTTT.

This clonotype was seen a single time. J is TRBJ2-1 and V is TRBV11-2; the match to TRBD1 covers 11 bases. Germline V gene lookup returns CDR1 SGHAT and CDR2 FQNNGV. J lost 8 bases, V lost 5 bases, and 8 bases had no gene match. The CDR3 length is 15 residues. This chain's CDR3 is CASSLRTGGSYEQFF. In DNA, the CDR3 is TGTGCCAGCAGCCTCCGGACAGGGGGCAGCTATGAGCAGTTCTTC.

This clonotype was picked up a small number of times. The rearrangement links TRBV6-1 to TRBJ1-1; D is unresolved. Looked up from germline, CDR1 is MNHNS and CDR2 is SASEGT. V was trimmed by 5 bases and J by 1 base, leaving 8 bases between them. CDR3 length equals 13 residues. This chain's CDR3 is CASSQTQNTEAFF. CDR3 nucleotides: TGTGCCAGCAGTCAAACCCAGAACACTGAAGCTTTCTTT.

This clonotype was seen a few times. The chain couples TRBV27 to TRBJ1-2, with TRBD1 as a possible D gene (5 bases). The CDR3 has 13 amino acids. Germline assignment: CDR1 MNHEY and CDR2 SMNVEV (reference sequence). V lost 6 bases to trimming and J lost 5 bases, with 13 bases between them. CDR3 in amino acids: CASSRGETYGYTF. The DNA for the CDR3 is TGTGCCAGCAGCCGGGGCGAAACTTATGGCTACACCTTC.

This clonotype came up a few times. The chain carries TRBV2 and TRBJ1-2; D uncertain. Deletions cut 6 bases from V and 1 base from J, with 9 bases between. CDR3 length equals 13 residues. Germline loops: CDR1 SNHLY, CDR2 FYNNEI. CDR3 sequence reads: CASSVVNNYGYTF. CDR3 in DNA: TGTGCCAGCAGCGTGGTGAATAACTATGGCTACACCTTC.

The V call is TRBV25-1, the J call TRBJ1-2; unclear D gene. The CDR3 covers 14 residues. The V gene's germline CDR1 is MGHDK and CDR2 SYGVNS. V lost 1 base to trimming and J lost 2 bases, with 8 bases between them. DNA for the CDR3: TGTGCCAGCAGTGAATTAGGGCCGAACTATGGCTACACCTTC. Encoded protein: CASSELGPNYGYTF.

J is TRBJ2-7 and V is TRBV6-2 or TRBV6-3; D unresolved. V lost 2 bases, J lost 4 bases, and 3 bases lay in between. The CDR3 length is 11 residues. Germline assignment: CDR1 MNHEY and CDR2 SVGEGT. For the CDR3, the DNA is TGTGCCAGCAGTTACAGGTACGAGCAGTACTTC. Residues: CASSYRYEQYF.

The chain links TRBV6-2 or TRBV6-3 to TRBJ2-2; no reliable D call. Trimming took 7 bases from V and 5 from J, leaving 11 bases between them. Looked up from germline, CDR1 is MNHEY and CDR2 is SVGEGT. There are 13 residues in the CDR3. The CDR3 sequence: CASIYKVTGELFF. The CDR3 bases are TGTGCCAGCATATACAAGGTTACCGGGGAGCTGTTTTTT.

The chain links TRBV18 to TRBJ1-2; D unresolved. V was trimmed by 6 bases and J by 4 bases, leaving 12 bases between them. The germline CDR1 and CDR2 sequences are KGHSH and LQKENI. CDR3 length: 13 amino acids. CDR3 residues: CASSPPRRYGYTF. DNA for the CDR3: TGTGCCAGCTCTCCGCCCAGGCGCTATGGCTACACCTTC. Drawing the rest from reference TRBV18 and TRBJ1-2, the complete variable domain is NAGVMQNPRHLVRRRGQEARLRCSPMKGHSHVYWYRQLPEEGLKFMVYLQKENIIDESGMPKERFSAEFPKEGPSILRIQQVVRGDSAAYFCASSPPRRYGYTFGSGTRLTVV.

In this sample, this clonotype turned up once. The chain combines TRBV19 with TRBJ1-2; TRBD1 matches 9 bases. The CDR3 covers 18 residues. Unmatched junction bases numbered 15, after V lost 4 bases and J lost 3 bases. Germline lookup yields CDR1 LNHDA and CDR2 SQIVND (reference sequence). The CDR3 region is CASSTGVTGGLLDYGYTF. CDR3 nucleotides: TGTGCCAGTAGTACCGGGGTGACAGGGGGGTTGTTGGACTATGGCTACACCTTC.

This clonotype came up a few times. The chain carries TRBV15 and TRBJ2-7; TRBD1 is a possible D gene (6 bases). Germline assignment: CDR1 LNHNV and CDR2 YYDKDF (reference sequence). This CDR3 is 14 amino acids long. The V end lost 6 bases, the J end lost 1 base, and 13 bases lay between the germline ends. The CDR3 protein is CATSTVGQSYEQYF. For the CDR3, the DNA is TGTGCCACCAGTACCGTCGGACAGTCCTACGAGCAGTACTTC.

The V gene is TRBV20-1, the J gene TRBJ1-1, with a possible D match to TRBD1 (5 bases). The V gene lost 3 bases and the J gene lost 7 bases, with 12 bases spanning the gap. The CDR3 consists of 12 residues. Germline V gene sequence: CDR1 DFQATT, CDR2 SNEGSKA (reference sequence). The DNA for the CDR3 is TGCAGTGCTAGTCGACAGCGTGATGAAGCTTTCTTT. Amino acid sequence: CSASRQRDEAFF.

The chain couples TRBV11-3 to TRBJ1-1; the D is unclear. The CDR3 runs to 14 residues. The V and J ends lost 3 bases and 6 bases respectively, with 14 bases between them. The germline V gene has CDR1 SGHNT and CDR2 YENEEA. CDR3 sequence: CASSFDRARAEAFF. The CDR3 nucleotides read TGTGCCAGCAGCTTCGATAGAGCCCGGGCTGAAGCTTTCTTT.

This clonotype occurred once. The J gene is TRBJ1-5, the V gene TRBV7-9; 11 bases are shared with TRBD1. The CDR3 is 15 amino acids. Germline V CDR1 and CDR2: SEHNR, FQNEAQ (reference sequence). V was pared by 4 bases and J by 5 bases, with 4 bases of the junction left unmatched. Written as DNA, the CDR3 is TGTGCCAGCAGCTCGGACAGGGGGCTGTATCAGCCCCAGCATTTT. This gives the protein CASSSDRGLYQPQHF.

The rearrangement uses TRBV7-6 and TRBJ2-7, with 8 bases lining up with TRBD2. Germline CDR1 SGHVS, CDR2 FNYEAQ. With 5 bases clipped from V and 7 bases from J, the junction kept 7 bases outside the gene matches. The CDR3 is made up of 13 amino acids. This chain's CDR3 is CASSLTGGWEQYF. In nucleotides, the CDR3 is TGTGCCAGCAGCCTAACGGGGGGGTGGGAGCAGTACTTC.

The chain links TRBV6-1 to TRBJ1-3, with D maybe TRBD1 (5 bases). V gave up 8 bases and J gave up 2 bases, with 7 bases separating them. CDR1 MNHNS and CDR2 SASEGT come from the germline V gene. This CDR3 comprises 12 residues. CDR3 loop: CASAGPGNTIYF. CDR3 bases: TGTGCCAGCGCGGGACCTGGAAACACCATATATTTT.